This T cell receptor beta chain was identified in a study of T cell repertoires in cytomegalovirus infection. Study overall: Public signatures in TCR beta pointed to CMV infection and matching HLA type.

One entry per CDR3 protein, called by TCRdb with MiXCR from the reads. This table has around 310,000 distinct CDR3 sequences, roughly 29% appearing once. The CDR3 is 13 amino acids. Trimming left V 2 bases short and J 5 bases short, with 9 bases between. Germline CDR1 reads SGHTA; CDR2 reads FQGNSA. This clonotype was seen at least ten times. Its target is unknown. Findings and caveats of the study: The response measured ex vivo was dominated by TCR beta clonotypes (HLA-C-restricted and CMV-specific).

This material consisted of cultured PBMCs, taken from culture after CMV antigen stimulation. The chain couples TRBV7-2 to TRBJ2-5; D might be TRBD1 (6 bases). The sequence was obtained from a human donor in good health (CMV status not recorded). Some clones in this sample may be carry-over from other donors' samples. The CDR3 DNA follows: TGTGCCAGCAGCTTAATGAGGGGGGAGACCCAGTACTTC. It yields the protein CASSLMRGETQYF.